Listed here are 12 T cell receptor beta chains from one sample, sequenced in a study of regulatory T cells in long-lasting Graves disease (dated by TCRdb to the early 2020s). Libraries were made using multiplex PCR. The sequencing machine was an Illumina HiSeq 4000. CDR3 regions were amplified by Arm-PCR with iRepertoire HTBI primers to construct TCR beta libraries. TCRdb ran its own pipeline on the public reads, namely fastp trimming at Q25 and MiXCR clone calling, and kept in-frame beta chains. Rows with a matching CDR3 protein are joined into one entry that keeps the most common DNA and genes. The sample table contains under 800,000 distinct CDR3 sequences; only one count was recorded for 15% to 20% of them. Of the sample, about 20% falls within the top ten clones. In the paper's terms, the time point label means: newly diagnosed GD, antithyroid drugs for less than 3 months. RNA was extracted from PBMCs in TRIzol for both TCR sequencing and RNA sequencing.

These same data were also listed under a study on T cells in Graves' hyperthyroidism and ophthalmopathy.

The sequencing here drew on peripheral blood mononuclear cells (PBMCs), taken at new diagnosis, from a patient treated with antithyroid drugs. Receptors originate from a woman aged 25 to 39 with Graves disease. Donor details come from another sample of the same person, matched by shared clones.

The CDR3 DNA reads as TGCAGTGCCCAGTTCGCGGGAGGGTCCTACGAGCAGTACTTC. This translates into CSAQFAGGSYEQYF. The J gene is TRBJ2-7, the V gene TRBV20-1, with 9 bases aligning to TRBD2. From germline, CDR1 is DFQATT and CDR2 SNEGSKA (reference sequence). With V trimmed by 6 bases and J by 1 base, 7 bases remained unmatched. The CDR3 totals 14 residues.

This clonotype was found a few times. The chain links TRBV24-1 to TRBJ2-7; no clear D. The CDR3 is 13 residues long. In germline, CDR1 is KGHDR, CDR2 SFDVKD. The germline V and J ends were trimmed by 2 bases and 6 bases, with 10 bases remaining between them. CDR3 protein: CATSDSLGFEQYF. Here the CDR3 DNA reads TGTGCCACCAGTGATTCACTGGGGTTCGAGCAGTACTTC.

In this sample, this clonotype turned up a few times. In DNA form, the CDR3 reads TGTGCCAGCAGTGCCGCCCGGGACAGGGCGTCCAAAAACATTCAGTACTTC. This translates into CASSAARDRASKNIQYF. V gene TRBV25-1 combines with J gene TRBJ2-4, with TRBD1 matching over 9 bases. V was clipped by 4 bases and J by 2 bases; unmatched bases: 9. CDR3 length: 17 amino acids. Germline loops: CDR1 MGHDK, CDR2 SYGVNS. Supplemented by reference TRBV25-1 and TRBJ2-4, the full variable domain reads EADIYQTPRYLVIGTGKKITLECSQTMGHDKMYWYQQDPGMELHLIHYSYGVNSTEKGDLSSESTVSRIRTEHFPLTLESARPSHTSQYLCASSAARDRASKNIQYFGAGTRLSVL.

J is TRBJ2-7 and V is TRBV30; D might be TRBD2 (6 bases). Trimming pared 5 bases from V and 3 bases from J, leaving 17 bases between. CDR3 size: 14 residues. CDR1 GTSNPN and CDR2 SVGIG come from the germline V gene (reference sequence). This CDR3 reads CAWALGRTIYEQYF. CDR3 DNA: TGTGCCTGGGCTCTCGGCCGGACTATCTACGAGCAGTACTTC.

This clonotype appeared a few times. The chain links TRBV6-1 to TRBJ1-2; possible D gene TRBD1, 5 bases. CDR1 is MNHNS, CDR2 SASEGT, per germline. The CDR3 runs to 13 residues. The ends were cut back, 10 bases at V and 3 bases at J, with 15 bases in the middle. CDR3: CAIRRQRHYGYTF. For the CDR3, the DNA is TGTGCCATCCGCCGACAGAGACACTATGGCTACACCTTC.

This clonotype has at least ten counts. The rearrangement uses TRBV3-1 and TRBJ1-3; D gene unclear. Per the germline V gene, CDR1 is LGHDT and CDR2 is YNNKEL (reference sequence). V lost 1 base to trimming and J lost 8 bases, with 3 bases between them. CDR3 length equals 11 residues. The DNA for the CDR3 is TGTGCCAGCAGCCAAGGGGACACCATATATTTT. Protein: CASSQGDTIYF.

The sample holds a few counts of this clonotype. The chain's CDR3 is CASSIDGTSGSYNEQFF. CDR3 in DNA: TGTGCCAGTAGTATAGATGGGACTAGCGGCTCCTACAATGAGCAGTTCTTC. The chain employs TRBV19 and TRBJ2-1; 11 nucleotides agree with TRBD2. Germline V gene data show CDR1 as LNHDA and CDR2 as SQIVND (reference sequence). The CDR3 has 17 amino acids. The ends lost 0 bases at V and 0 bases at J; junction bases unmatched: 1.

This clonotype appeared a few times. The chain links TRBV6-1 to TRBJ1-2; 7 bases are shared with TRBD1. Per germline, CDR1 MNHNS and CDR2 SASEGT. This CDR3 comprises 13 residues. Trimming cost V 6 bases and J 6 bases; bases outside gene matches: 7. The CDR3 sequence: CASRTQGGHGYTF. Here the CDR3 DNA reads TGTGCCAGCAGAACTCAGGGGGGCCATGGCTACACCTTC.

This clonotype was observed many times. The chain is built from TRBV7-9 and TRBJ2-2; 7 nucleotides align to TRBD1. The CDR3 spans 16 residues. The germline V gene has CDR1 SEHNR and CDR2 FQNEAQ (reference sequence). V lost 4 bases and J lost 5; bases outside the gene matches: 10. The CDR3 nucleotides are TGTGCCAGCAGCTCTGAAGGGACAGCTAGAACCGGGGAGCTGTTTTTT. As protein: CASSSEGTARTGELFF. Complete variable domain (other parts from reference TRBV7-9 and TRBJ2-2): DTGVSQNPRHKITKRGQNVTFRCDPISEHNRLYWYRQTLGQGPEFLTYFQNEAQLEKSRLLSDRFSAERPKGSFSTLEIQRTEQGDSAMYLCASSSEGTARTGELFFGEGSRLTVL.

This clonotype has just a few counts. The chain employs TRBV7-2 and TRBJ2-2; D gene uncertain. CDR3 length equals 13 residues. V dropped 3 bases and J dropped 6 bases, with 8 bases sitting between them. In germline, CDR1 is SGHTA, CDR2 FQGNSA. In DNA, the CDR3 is TGTGCCAGCAGCTTTATGGTACCCGGGGAGCTGTTTTTT. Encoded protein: CASSFMVPGELFF. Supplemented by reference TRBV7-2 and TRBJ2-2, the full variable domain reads GAGVSQSPSNKVTEKGKDVELRCDPISGHTALYWYRQSLGQGLEFLIYFQGNSAPDKSGLPSDRFSAERTGGSVSTLTIQRTQQEDSAVYLCASSFMVPGELFFGEGSRLTVL.

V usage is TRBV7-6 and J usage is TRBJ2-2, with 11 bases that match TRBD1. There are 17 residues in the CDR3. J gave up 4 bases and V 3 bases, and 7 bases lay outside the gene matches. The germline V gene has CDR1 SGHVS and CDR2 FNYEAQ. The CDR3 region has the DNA TGTGCCAGCAGCTTCCGGACAGGGGGCTATGGCACCGGGGAGCTGTTTTTT. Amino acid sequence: CASSFRTGGYGTGELFF.

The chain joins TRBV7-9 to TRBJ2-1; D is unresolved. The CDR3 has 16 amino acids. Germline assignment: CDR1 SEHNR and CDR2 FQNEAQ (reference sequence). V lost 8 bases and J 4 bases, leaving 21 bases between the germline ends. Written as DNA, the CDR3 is TGTGCCAGCCTCTCCCTCGGCCAGACGAGTTACAATGAGCAGTTCTTC. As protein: CASLSLGQTSYNEQFF.